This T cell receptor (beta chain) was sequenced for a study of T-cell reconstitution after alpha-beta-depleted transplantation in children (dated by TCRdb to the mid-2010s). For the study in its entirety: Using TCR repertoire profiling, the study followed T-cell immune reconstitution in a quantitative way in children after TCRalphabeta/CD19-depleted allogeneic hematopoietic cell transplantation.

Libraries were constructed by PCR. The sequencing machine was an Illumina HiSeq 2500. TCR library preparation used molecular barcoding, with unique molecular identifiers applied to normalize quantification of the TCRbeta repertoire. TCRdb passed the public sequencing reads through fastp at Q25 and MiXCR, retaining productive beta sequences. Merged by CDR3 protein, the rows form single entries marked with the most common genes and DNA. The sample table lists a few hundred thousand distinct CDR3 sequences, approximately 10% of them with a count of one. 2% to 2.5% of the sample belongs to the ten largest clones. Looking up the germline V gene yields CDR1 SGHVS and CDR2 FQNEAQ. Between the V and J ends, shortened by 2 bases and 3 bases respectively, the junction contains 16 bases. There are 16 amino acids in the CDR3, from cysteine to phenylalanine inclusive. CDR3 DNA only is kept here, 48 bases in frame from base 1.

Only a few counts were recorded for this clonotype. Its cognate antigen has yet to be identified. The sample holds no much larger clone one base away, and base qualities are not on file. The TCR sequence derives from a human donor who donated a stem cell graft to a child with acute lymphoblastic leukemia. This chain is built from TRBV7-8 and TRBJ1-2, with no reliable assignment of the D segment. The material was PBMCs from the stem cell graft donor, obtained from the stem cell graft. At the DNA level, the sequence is TGTGCCAGCAGCTTACGAAGTAGGGCACTTGACTATGGCTACACCTTC. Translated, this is CASSLRSRALDYGYTF.